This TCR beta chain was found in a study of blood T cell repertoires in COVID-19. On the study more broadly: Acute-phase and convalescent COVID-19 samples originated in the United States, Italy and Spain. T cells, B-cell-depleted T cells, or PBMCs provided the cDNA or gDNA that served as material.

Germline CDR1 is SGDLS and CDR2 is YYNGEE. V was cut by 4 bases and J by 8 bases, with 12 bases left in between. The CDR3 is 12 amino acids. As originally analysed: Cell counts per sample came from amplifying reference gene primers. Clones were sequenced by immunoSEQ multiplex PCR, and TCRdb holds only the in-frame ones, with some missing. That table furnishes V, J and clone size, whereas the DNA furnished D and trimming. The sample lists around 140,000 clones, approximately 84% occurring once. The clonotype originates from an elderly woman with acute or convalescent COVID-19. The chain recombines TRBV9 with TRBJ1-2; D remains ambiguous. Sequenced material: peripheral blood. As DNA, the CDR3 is TGTGCCAGCAGCTCCCACGGCGGGGGCTACACCTTC. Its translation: CASSSHGGGYTF.